This T cell receptor (beta chain) was identified during a study of cytomegalovirus exposure and HLA in healthy donors. General study points: Later analysis showed TCR association rates varying by HLA locus, highest for DRB1 and lowest for HLA-C. Some V segments, including TRBV6-2 and TRBV6-3, were excluded as indistinguishable. Cytomegalovirus status was reportedly diagnosed by the classifier with high sensitivity and specificity.

This clone has a single count. Its antigen is unidentified. The CDR3 extends over 15 amino acids. V was clipped by 2 bases and J by 5 bases, with 16 bases between them. CDR1 is SGHNT and CDR2 is YYREEE in the germline V gene (reference sequence). PCR involved 60 Vbeta and 13 Jbeta primers. TCRdb's copy holds only in-frame clones and misses some; the assay was immunoSEQ multiplex PCR. The sample records about 160,000 clones, roughly 84% being singletons. Source material: PBMCs. This rearrangement joins TRBV5-4 to TRBJ2-5; maybe TRBD2 (7 bases). The sequence was collected from a man younger than 40 in good health and CMV-seronegative. The CDR3 bases are TGTGCCAGCAGCTTTGGGGGGGGGCTTGGGGAGACCCAGTACTTC. Translating gives CASSFGGGLGETQYF.